The clone carrying this T cell receptor beta chain occurred many times. The sample belongs to a study of molecular identifiers for immune sequencing clone quantification. TCRdb reprocessed the PCR reads with MiXCR, giving one entry per CDR3 protein. Of some 40,000 distinct CDR3 sequences detected, less than 20% appear once; the ten largest clones hold about 6.7%. This CDR3 spans 17 amino acids. With V trimmed by 2 bases and J by 2 bases, 12 bases remained unmatched. Germline CDR1 SEHNR, CDR2 FQNEAQ (reference sequence). Sequenced material: naive CD8+ T cells from blood, with Jurkat cell RNA spiked in. The subset was: FACS-sorted CD8+CD4-CCR7+CD45RA+ naive T cells. The clonotype comes from a human donor in good health. Some libraries in this study had Jurkat cell RNA spiked in. J is TRBJ2-7 and V is TRBV7-9; 7 bases are a match to TRBD1. Written as DNA, the CDR3 is TGTGCCAGCAGCTTACCCCCTCTGACAGGGCCCACCTACGAGCAGTACTTC. Encoded protein: CASSLPPLTGPTYEQYF.